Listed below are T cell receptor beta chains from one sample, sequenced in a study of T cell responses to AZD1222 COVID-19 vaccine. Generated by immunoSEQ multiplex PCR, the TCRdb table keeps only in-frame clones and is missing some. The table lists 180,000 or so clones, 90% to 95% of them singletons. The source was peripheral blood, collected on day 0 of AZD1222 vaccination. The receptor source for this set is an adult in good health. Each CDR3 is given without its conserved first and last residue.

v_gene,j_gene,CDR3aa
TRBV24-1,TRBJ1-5,ATSDPDSNQPQH
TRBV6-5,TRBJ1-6,ASKEDTALASPLH
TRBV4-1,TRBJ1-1,ASSQVPLRQDRPGAF
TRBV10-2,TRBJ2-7,ATRSRTSKDEQY
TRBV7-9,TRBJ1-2,ASSEASRTEGYT
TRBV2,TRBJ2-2,ASNFGVTGELF
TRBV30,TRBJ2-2,AWSPGQGDTGELF
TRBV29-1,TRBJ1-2,SVEDRGYSNYGYT
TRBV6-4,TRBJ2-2,ASSEAGELF
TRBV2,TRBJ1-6,ASRRSGNGPLH
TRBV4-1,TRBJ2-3,ASSRAGLAGADTQY
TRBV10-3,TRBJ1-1,AISEHRDRTRGTEAF
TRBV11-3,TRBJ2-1,ASSPSGQDNEQF
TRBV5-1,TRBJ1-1,ASSHDTNTEAF
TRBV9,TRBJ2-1,ASSWNSGRASNEQF
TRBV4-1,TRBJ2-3,ASSLSQADTQY
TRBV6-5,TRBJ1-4,ASSYSGGNEKLF
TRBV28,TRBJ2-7,ASRSSGSMGYEQY
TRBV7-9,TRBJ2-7,ASSLVSDTSYEQY
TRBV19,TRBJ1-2,ASSQTNYGYT
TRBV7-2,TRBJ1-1,ASSLARPGTNTEAF
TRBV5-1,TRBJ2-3,ASTVQGSTDTQY
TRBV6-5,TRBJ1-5,ASSRPGGPQH
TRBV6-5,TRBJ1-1,ASMSRTDEAF
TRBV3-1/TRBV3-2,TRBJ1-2,ASSQDRGQIGYGYT
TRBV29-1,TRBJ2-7,SAPGPGGEQY
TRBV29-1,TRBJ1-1,SVAVGQSLEAF
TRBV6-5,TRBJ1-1,ASSRDRGVNTEAF
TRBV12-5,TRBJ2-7,ASGLVLAAGGVYEQY
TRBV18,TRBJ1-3,ASSPGTDAGNTIY
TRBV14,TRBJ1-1,ASSQGRLNTEAF
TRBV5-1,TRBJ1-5,ASSLGTGYGQPQH
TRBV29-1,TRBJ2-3,SSQTVPPDTQY
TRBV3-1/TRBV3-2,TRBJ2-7,ASSHAGFSYEQY
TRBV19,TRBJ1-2,ASSTRQGRGYT
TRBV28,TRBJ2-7,ASGYMGSGQY
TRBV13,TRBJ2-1,ASSFIAGGPSYEQF
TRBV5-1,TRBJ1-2,ASRASAHYGYT
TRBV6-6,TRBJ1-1,ASSSPQNAEAF
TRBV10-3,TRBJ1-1,AISESRPEEAF
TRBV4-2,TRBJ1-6,ASSLEGARSYNSPLH
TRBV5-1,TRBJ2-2,ASSSGTGELF
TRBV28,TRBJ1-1,ASLSPFSRTEAF
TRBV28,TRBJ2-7,ASSLKQGWDYEQY
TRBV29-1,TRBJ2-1,SVARASGYNEQF
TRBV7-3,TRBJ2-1,ASSPGGTGAFGEQF